This T cell receptor (beta chain) was identified during a study of control samples from healthy donors and cancer patients. This clone was seen a few times. TCRdb's copy holds only in-frame clones and misses some; the assay was immunoSEQ multiplex PCR. Of 77,000 or so clones in the sample, roughly 89% were seen once. This TCR was recovered from a man in his thirties or forties in good health. The sequencing input was blood.

CDR3 residues: CAISGQGAGNEQFF. The CDR3 region has the DNA TGTGCCATTTCGGGACAGGGGGCGGGAAATGAGCAGTTCTTC. This chain connects TRBV24-1 to TRBJ2-1; 12 bases line up with TRBD1. The CDR3 runs 14 residues. V lost 11 bases to trimming and J lost 7 bases; unmatched junction nucleotides: 8. Germline V gene lookup returns CDR1 KGHDR and CDR2 SFDVKD.